This TCR beta chain was profiled in a study of PD-1 blockade in classical Hodgkin lymphoma. On the study more broadly: Nivolumab dosing for patients was 3 mg/kg, administered intravenously every 2 weeks.

The method was immunoSEQ multiplex PCR; TCRdb's version includes in-frame clones alone and lacks a portion of them. Of 30,000 to 35,000 clones detected, approximately 90% appear once; the ten largest clones hold 0.2% to 0.3%. General study results and limits: By cycle point C4D1, TCR diversity had risen significantly in CD4+ cells (but not CD8+ cells). Patients starting nivolumab less than 1 year after ASCT had lower diversity and were excluded from later analyses.

V lost 8 bases to trimming and J lost 12 bases, with 17 bases between them. CDR3 length equals 12 residues. Germline V CDR1 and CDR2: SNHLY, FYNNEI. Exposure to brentuximab vedotin varied, and each patient had relapsed following autologous stem cell transplantation. Purified CD4+ T cells were obtained from thawed PBMCs through magnetic negative selection. This clone has a single count. The antigen is not known. The clonotype was recovered from a human donor with classical Hodgkin lymphoma. The V and J genes are TRBV2 and TRBJ2-1, with D possibly matching TRBD1 (5 bases). The source material was CD4+ T cells from blood, sampled at baseline. The CDR3 sequence: CASRQRGGVQFF. The CDR3 DNA sequence: TGTGCCAGCCGTCAAAGGGGTGGGGTGCAGTTCTTC.